The next 4 T cell receptor beta chains were all read from a single sample in a study of CD8+ T cells in alopecia areata (dated by TCRdb to the late 2010s). The method was the immunoSEQ multiplex PCR assay. To provide template for TCR sequencing, every sample had RNA extracted and reverse transcribed into cDNA. TCRdb's version of the immuneACCESS table is confined to in-frame rearrangements and falls short of the full clone set. An unresolved V gene accounts for under half of the shortfall where checked; the remainder is of unknown origin. The sample table lists approximately 99,000 clones, over 55% of them with a count of one. The ten largest make up 20% to 30% of the sample. The source material was NKG2D-low CD8+ T cells sorted from blood. Per the publication, the cell subset or site label means: sorted CD8+ NKG2D-low blood T cells. These receptors were collected from a human donor with alopecia areata.

The rearrangement links TRBV28 to TRBJ2-5; no firm D call. The end of the DNA aligns better with TRBJ2-7, so the J call may be wrong. The germline CDR1 and CDR2 sequences are MDHEN and SYDVKM. The CDR3 contains 14 residues. CDR3 protein: CASSSPLVSYEQYF. CDR3 coding DNA: TGTGCCAGCAGTTCCCCCCTTGTCTCCTACGAGCAGTACTTC.

The chain links TRBV4-1 to TRBJ2-7; D gene unclear. CDR1 and CDR2 from the germline V gene are MGHRA and YSYEKL. The V end was cut by 1 base, the J end by 6 bases, with 13 bases between. The CDR3 is 14 amino acids. CDR3 in amino acids: CASSQGRLSREQYF. The CDR3, as DNA: TGCGCCAGCAGCCAAGGAAGGCTCAGCCGCGAGCAGTACTTC.

This clone was detected only once. V and J are TRBV20-1 and TRBJ1-1, with no clear D. V lost 6 bases and J 6 bases, leaving 8 bases between the germline ends. This CDR3 is built from 10 residues. The germline V gene has CDR1 DFQATT and CDR2 SNEGSKA (reference sequence). CDR3 loop: CSAADSEAFF. DNA for the CDR3: TGCAGTGCGGCCGACTCTGAAGCTTTCTTT.

The V gene is TRBV5-6, the J gene TRBJ2-2; perhaps TRBD1 as D (5 bases). CDR1 and CDR2 from the germline V gene are SGHDT and YYEEEE. The CDR3 has 15 residues. The V gene lost 2 bases and the J gene lost 4 bases, with 12 bases spanning the gap. This CDR3 is CASSLGAWSTGELFF. DNA for the CDR3: TGTGCCAGCAGCTTAGGGGCCTGGAGCACCGGGGAGCTGTTTTTT.